The subject of this entry is one TCR beta chain. This clonotype was seen more than once but under ten times. The antigen this receptor binds is unknown. Per-base qualities were not stored, and no clone one base away is much larger. The sample comes from a study of T-cell reconstitution after alpha-beta-depleted transplantation in children (dated by TCRdb to between 2015 and 2016). Study-level background: T-cell immune reconstitution after TCRalphabeta/CD19-depleted allogeneic hematopoietic cell transplantation in children was quantitatively tracked in the study by means of TCR repertoire profiling.

The paper as a whole reports these results and caveats: Apparently early alphabetaT-cell count recovery about two months after transplant reportedly relied on only several hundred rapidly expanded clones derived from non-depleted graft cells. Over the following months the frequencies of hyperexpanded clones went down, and after one year T-cell counts and TCRbeta diversity were mostly credited to newly produced T cells. In some patients, the high TCRbeta diversity seen at day 60 was put down to recipient T cells and intrathymic progenitors that had survived conditioning.

Taken from the germline V gene, the CDR1 and CDR2 loops are MRHNA and SNTAGT. The CDR3 runs 17 amino acids, cysteine and phenylalanine included. The only DNA kept is the CDR3, 51 bases in frame from the first base. V lost 8 bases and J lost 1 base; the stretch between them is 21 bases long. The library relied on PCR. TCRdb names Illumina HiSeq 2500 as the instrument used. TCR libraries were prepared with molecular barcoding, using unique molecular identifiers to normalize TCRbeta repertoire quantification. The raw public reads went through TCRdb reprocessing: fastp at Q25, MiXCR clone calling, in-frame beta chains kept. CDR3 protein sequences are deduplicated, and each keeps its most common genes and DNA. The table for this sample lists some 600,000 distinct CDR3 sequences; around 13% of them were counted only once. The ten largest clones add up to 2.2% of the sample. The intended sense of this specimen's treatment or condition label: allogeneic hematopoietic cell transplantation with graft depleted of TCRalphabeta T cells and CD19 B cells. TCRalphabeta/CD19-depleted allogeneic hematopoietic cell grafts were given to the transplant recipients, all of whom were children.

This TCR was sampled from a male patient aged 10 to 17 who had a stem cell transplant for acute myeloid leukemia, so the T cells may come from the graft donor. The specimen was PBMCs, mostly from graft donor cells, collected 360 days after TCRalphabeta/CD19-depleted stem cell transplant. Recombination connected TRBV6-4 to TRBJ1-3; TRBD1 is perhaps the D gene, given 6 matching bases. The base sequence is TGTGCCAGCGTACGGGGGGGCCCGTTCCGTTCTGGAAACACCATATATTTT. Translated, it reads CASVRGGPFRSGNTIYF.